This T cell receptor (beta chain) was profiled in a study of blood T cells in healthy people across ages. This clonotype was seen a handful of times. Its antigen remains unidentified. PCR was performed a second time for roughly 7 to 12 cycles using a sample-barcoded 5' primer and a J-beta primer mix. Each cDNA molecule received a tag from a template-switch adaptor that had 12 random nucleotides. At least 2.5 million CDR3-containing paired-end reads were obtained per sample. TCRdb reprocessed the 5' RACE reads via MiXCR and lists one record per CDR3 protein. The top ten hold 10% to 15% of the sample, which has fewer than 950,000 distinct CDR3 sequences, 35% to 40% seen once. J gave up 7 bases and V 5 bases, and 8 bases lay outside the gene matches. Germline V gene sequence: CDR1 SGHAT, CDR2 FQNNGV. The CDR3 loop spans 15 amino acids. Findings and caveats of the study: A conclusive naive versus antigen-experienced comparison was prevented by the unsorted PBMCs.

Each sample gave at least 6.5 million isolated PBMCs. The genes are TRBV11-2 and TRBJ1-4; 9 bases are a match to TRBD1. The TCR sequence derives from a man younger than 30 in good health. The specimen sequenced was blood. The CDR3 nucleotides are TGTGCCAGCAGCCCCATGCCGGGACAGGGTGAAAAACTGTTTTTT. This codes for CASSPMPGQGEKLFF.